This TCR beta chain was identified during a study of cytotoxic CD8 clonotypes in ibrutinib-treated CLL. In the study overall: Averaging across samples gave about 230,000 productive templates and tens of thousands of productive rearrangements. Whole-study findings and limits: T-cell clonality at baseline went above that of age-matched healthy donors and rose and fell with circulating CD8+ T-cell counts.

The protocol was immunoSEQ multiplex PCR, while the TCRdb copy is restricted to in-frame clones and leaves out a portion. The table lists about 200,000 clones, 60% to 80% of them singletons, with about 6.4% in the top ten. A note on this clone: Its specificity is not known.

The specimen was PBMCs, collected after 12 months of ibrutinib treatment. The source of this sequence is a human donor with chronic lymphocytic leukemia.

CDR3 DNA: TGTGCCAGCAGCCCCTGGGGTACCCTAGCCAAAAACATTCAGTACTTC. Protein: CASSPWGTLAKNIQYF. The chain employs TRBV7-2 and TRBJ2-4; D not resolved. With 5 bases removed from V and 0 bases from J, the gap between germline ends came to 14 bases. Germline loops: CDR1 SGHTA, CDR2 FQGNSA. The CDR3 is 16 residues long.